This T cell receptor (beta chain) was captured by sequencing in a study of CXCR3-negative and CXCR3-positive naive CD8 T cells. The CDR3 covers 16 residues. Germline V gene data show CDR1 as LGHNA and CDR2 as YSLEER. Researchers reported sorting every CD8+ T cell subset in triplicate, around 300,000 cells per sort. CD45RO-CCR7+CD27+CD95- marked naive CD8+ T cells. Carrying UMI labels, the TRB cDNA libraries were prepared through 5' RACE. TCRdb re-analyzed the 5' RACE reads; it lists each CDR3 protein once, without DNA. This repertoire includes roughly 40,000 distinct CDR3 sequences. This sequence originates from a human donor in good health. Some clones in this sample may be carry-over from other donors' samples. The material sequenced was naive CXCR3- CD8+ T cells from blood. Subset in this sample: CD45RO-CCR7+CD27+CD95- naive CD8+ T cells lacking CXCR3 (TNR3-). This chain links TRBV4-3 with TRBJ2-2; TCRdb gives TRBD1 as the D gene, but with no DNA this cannot be confirmed. CDR3 amino acids: CASSQEAPGQAGELFF.